This TCR beta chain was recorded in a study of blood T cell repertoires in COVID-19. Study as a whole: Sites across the United States, Italy and Spain contributed samples from acute and convalescent COVID-19. T cells, B-cell-depleted T cells, or PBMCs provided the cDNA or gDNA that served as material.

Methods used by the authors: Reference gene primers were amplified, and this amplification served to estimate nucleated cell counts. Using immunoSEQ multiplex PCR, the repertoire was profiled, and TCRdb retains in-frame clones only, with some absent. V, J and clone size are taken as reported in that table, and D and trimming were inferred from the DNA itself. The data contain some 120,000 clones, over 80% of them singletons. The V and J ends lost 6 bases and 6 bases, in that order; junction bases with no gene match: 13. Per the germline V gene, CDR1 is KGHSH and CDR2 is LQKENI. This CDR3 has 15 residues. This clone was picked up many times.

The material sequenced was peripheral blood. The clonotype comes from a man in his 70s with acute or convalescent COVID-19. This sequence joins TRBV18 and TRBJ1-2, with TRBD1 identical over 7 bases. In nucleotides, the CDR3 is TGTGCCAGCTCGCAGACAGGGTTTGAAGTAGATGGCTACACCTTC. Protein sequence: CASSQTGFEVDGYTF.